Following are 29 T cell receptor beta chains from one sample sequenced in a study of OX40 agonist ivuxolimab in advanced cancers. Method: immunoSEQ multiplex PCR; TCRdb's copy keeps in-frame clones and lacks some. Of roughly 53,000 clones listed, 70% to 90% are singletons. This sample comprised CD4+ or CD8+ T cells sorted from blood, obtained in a trial of the OX40 agonist ivuxolimab. The receptors stem from an adult with an advanced solid tumor such as melanoma, head and neck, liver or kidney cancer.

The chain links TRBV28 to TRBJ2-1; 11 bases line up with TRBD2. In germline, CDR1 is MDHEN, CDR2 SYDVKM. CDR3 size: 15 residues. Trimming took 7 bases from V and 4 from J; bases not matched to a gene: 6. This chain's CDR3 is CASTSGTSGYNEQFF. As DNA, the CDR3 is TGTGCCAGCACCAGCGGGACTAGCGGATACAATGAGCAGTTCTTC.

The chain combines TRBV7-2 with TRBJ2-3, with 8 bases lining up with TRBD2. The CDR3 has 14 amino acids. Per the germline V gene, CDR1 is SGHTA and CDR2 is FQGNSA. The trim removed 2 bases at V and 6 bases at J, leaving 4 bases unmatched. The CDR3 DNA follows: TGTGCCAGCAGCTTATCCGGGAGGGTGGATACGCAGTATTTT. Protein product: CASSLSGRVDTQYF.

The chain joins TRBV6-1 to TRBJ2-7; D possibly matches TRBD1 or TRBD2 (6 bases each). Looked up from germline, CDR1 is MNHNS and CDR2 is SASEGT. CDR3 length: 13 residues. V was clipped by 1 base and J by 6 bases, with 10 bases between them. Here the CDR3 reads CASSEGLGGEQYF. The DNA of the CDR3 is TGTGCCAGCAGTGAAGGACTAGGGGGCGAGCAGTACTTC.

The chain has TRBV11-2 and TRBJ2-1; 12 nucleotides agree with TRBD2. The CDR3 is 15 amino acids. Per the germline V gene, CDR1 is SGHAT and CDR2 is FQNNGV. V lost 4 bases, J lost 4 bases, and 2 bases stayed unmatched. CDR3 in DNA: TGTGCCAGCAGCTCGCTAGCGGGAGGGTACAATGAGCAGTTCTTC. It is translated as CASSSLAGGYNEQFF. The whole variable domain, filled in from reference TRBV11-2 and TRBJ2-1, reads EAGVAQSPRYKIIEKRQSVAFWCNPISGHATLYWYQQILGQGPKLLIQFQNNGVVDDSQLPKDRFSAERLKGVDSTLKIQPAKLEDSAVYLCASSSLAGGYNEQFFGPGTRLTVL.

The table lists this clone with a count of one. The chain combines TRBV27 with TRBJ2-7; possibly TRBD2 for D (6 bases). The length of the CDR3 is 16 residues. Germline V lookup: CDR1 MNHEY, CDR2 SMNVEV (reference sequence). Between the trimmed V and J ends, which lost 5 bases and 1 base, there was a span of 18 bases. The CDR3 sequence is CASSPLIGRGSYEQYF. DNA of the CDR3: TGTGCCAGCAGTCCATTAATCGGACGGGGGTCCTACGAGCAGTACTTC.

This sequence joins TRBV2 and TRBJ1-5; possible D gene TRBD1, 5 bases. The CDR3 totals 19 residues. The germline V gene has CDR1 SNHLY and CDR2 FYNNEI. Trimming removed 1 base from V and 1 base from J, with 20 bases in between. CDR3 protein: CASSEGGPSGERSNQPQHF. CDR3 DNA: TGTGCCAGCAGTGAAGGGGGCCCTTCGGGGGAAAGGAGCAATCAGCCCCAGCATTTT.

The chain is built from TRBV7-2 and TRBJ2-3; TRBD2 might be the D (5 bases). The ends were cut back, 5 bases at V and 5 bases at J, with 14 bases in the middle. This CDR3 is 14 amino acids long. CDR1 is SGHTA and CDR2 is FQGNSA in the germline V gene. CDR3 sequence reads: CASSKTGNIDTQYF. The CDR3 DNA reads as TGTGCCAGCAGCAAAACCGGGAATATAGATACGCAGTATTTT.

The genes are TRBV11-3 and TRBJ2-3; D call uncertain. CDR3 length: 15 residues. V dropped 0 bases and J dropped 4 bases, with 11 bases sitting between them. Germline assignment: CDR1 SGHNT and CDR2 YENEEA. The CDR3 reads CASSLEGTVPDTQYF. DNA of the CDR3: TGTGCCAGCAGCTTAGAAGGAACAGTGCCAGATACGCAGTATTTT.

The chain uses TRBV7-3 and TRBJ1-1; 10 nucleotides align to TRBD1. The V gene end was trimmed by 5 bases and the J gene end by 4 bases; junction bases not matched to a gene: 7. The CDR3 has 15 residues. In germline, CDR1 is SGHTA, CDR2 FQGTGA. This chain's CDR3 is CASSPRQGASTEAFF. The CDR3 DNA reads TGTGCCAGCAGCCCCCGACAGGGGGCTTCCACTGAAGCTTTCTTT.

This clone was observed once. The rearrangement uses TRBV2 and TRBJ2-7; 10 bases are shared with TRBD2. The CDR3 is made up of 16 amino acids. The junction had 15 bases not matched to a gene; V was cut back by 6 bases and J by 7 bases. CDR1 and CDR2 from the germline V gene are SNHLY and FYNNEI. The CDR3, as DNA: TGTGCCAGCAGGGGGGGCGGGCTAGCGGGAGCTGGGGAGCAGTACTTC. This sequence encodes CASRGGGLAGAGEQYF. The whole variable domain, filled in from reference TRBV2 and TRBJ2-7, reads EPEVTQTPSHQVTQMGQEVILRCVPISNHLYFYWYRQILGQKVEFLVSFYNNEISEKSEIFDDQFSVERPDGSNFTLKIRSTKLEDSAMYFCASRGGGLAGAGEQYFGPGTRLTVT.

V and J are TRBV4-3 and TRBJ2-4, with D tentatively TRBD2 (5 bases). This CDR3 has 14 residues. Trimming stripped 0 bases from V and 8 bases from J, with 11 bases between. Germline values: CDR1 LGHNA, CDR2 YSLEER. The CDR3 DNA is TGCGCCAGCAGCCAAGAGCCCTTCGGGGACATTCAGTACTTC. Translated, it gives CASSQEPFGDIQYF.

The rearrangement links TRBV28 to TRBJ2-7; TRBD1 might be the D (6 bases). Germline assignment: CDR1 MDHEN and CDR2 SYDVKM. Trimming stripped 3 bases from V and 4 bases from J, with 19 bases between. The CDR3 loop spans 16 amino acids. CDR3 protein: CASSFWTRTDRYEQYF. The DNA for the CDR3 is TGTGCCAGCAGTTTTTGGACGAGGACAGACCGATACGAGCAGTACTTC.

This clone came up a few times. The rearrangement joins TRBV7-3 to TRBJ1-2; D gene unclear. CDR3 length: 13 amino acids. Germline CDR1 SGHTA, CDR2 FQGTGA. Trimming took off 6 bases at V and 5 bases at J, with 13 bases between the two ends. CDR3 DNA sequence: TGTGCCAGCAGTTTAGGTCCCTCATATGGCTACACCTTC. It translates to CASSLGPSYGYTF.

The rearrangement links TRBV5-1 to TRBJ2-2; 10 bases match TRBD2. Trimming took 1 base from V and 5 from J; bases not matched to a gene: 5. This CDR3 contains 16 residues. The germline V gene encodes CDR1 SGHRS and CDR2 YFSETQ. Here the CDR3 DNA reads TGCGCCAGCAGCTTGCTAGCGGGAGTGGCTACCGGGGAGCTGTTTTTT. Translating gives CASSLLAGVATGELFF. The full variable domain, rest sourced from reference TRBV5-1 and TRBJ2-2, is KAGVTQTPRYLIKTRGQQVTLSCSPISGHRSVSWYQQTPGQGLQFLFEYFSETQRNKGNFPGRFSGRQFSNSRSEMNVSTLELGDSALYLCASSLLAGVATGELFFGEGSRLTVL.

J is TRBJ1-5 and V is TRBV7-2, with D unclear. The CDR3 contains 14 residues. From germline, CDR1 is SGHTA and CDR2 FQGNSA. V was cut by 0 bases and J by 1 base, with 4 bases left in between. Written as DNA, the CDR3 is TGTGCCAGCAGCTTAGCTCCCAGCAATCAGCCCCAGCATTTT. It is translated as CASSLAPSNQPQHF.

This chain joins TRBV28 and TRBJ2-3; TRBD2 matches 9 bases. Germline loops: CDR1 MDHEN, CDR2 SYDVKM. V gave up 6 bases and J gave up 1 base; unmatched junction bases: 17. This CDR3 contains 19 residues. The CDR3 sequence is CASSPWRSSGDVGTDTQYF. Written as DNA, the CDR3 is TGTGCCAGCAGCCCCTGGAGGTCTAGCGGGGACGTTGGCACAGATACGCAGTATTTT. The full variable domain, completed using reference TRBV28 and TRBJ2-3, is DVKVTQSSRYLVKRTGEKVFLECVQDMDHENMFWYRQDPGLGLRLIYFSYDVKMKEKGDIPEGYSVSREKKERFSLILESASTNQTSMYLCASSPWRSSGDVGTDTQYFGPGTRLTVL.

V is TRBV6-5 and J is TRBJ1-5; 10 nucleotides match TRBD1. The length of the CDR3 is 15 residues. Losses at the gene ends were 6 bases for V and 5 bases for J; bases not matched to a gene: 7. The germline CDR1 and CDR2 sequences are MNHEY and SVGAGI. CDR3 sequence: CASRPTGGRDQPQHF. CDR3 DNA sequence: TGTGCCAGCAGGCCGACAGGGGGCAGGGATCAGCCCCAGCATTTT.

The chain carries TRBV5-1 and TRBJ2-5; D uncertain. The germline V and J ends were trimmed by 2 bases and 2 bases, with 10 bases remaining between them. Per the germline V gene, CDR1 is SGHRS and CDR2 is YFSETQ. The CDR3 runs 14 residues. In nucleotides, the CDR3 is TGCGCCAGCAGCTTAGGCATCATACAAGAGACCCAGTACTTC. The encoded protein is CASSLGIIQETQYF.

J is TRBJ2-3 and V is TRBV19; 11 bases fit TRBD2. The length of the CDR3 is 15 residues. In germline, CDR1 is LNHDA, CDR2 SQIVND (reference sequence). Germline trimming cut 3 bases from V and 3 bases from J; bases unmatched to any gene: 2. CDR3 loop: CASSMLAGGTDTQYF. The CDR3 DNA follows: TGTGCCAGTAGTATGCTAGCGGGAGGAACAGATACGCAGTATTTT.

V is TRBV5-1 and J is TRBJ1-1; D call uncertain. CDR3 length: 14 amino acids. V was pared by 4 bases and J by 1 base, with 11 bases between. Germline V gene lookup returns CDR1 SGHRS and CDR2 YFSETQ. This CDR3 reads CASSQGVGNTEAFF. The DNA for the CDR3 is TGCGCCAGCAGCCAAGGAGTCGGGAACACTGAAGCTTTCTTT.

This rearrangement joins TRBV28 to TRBJ2-7; 9 nucleotides line up with TRBD2. CDR1 is MDHEN and CDR2 is SYDVKM in the germline V gene. The CDR3 loop spans 14 amino acids. Trimming took 5 bases from V and 2 from J; bases not matched to a gene: 4. In DNA, the CDR3 is TGTGCCAGCAGTAGTTCTAGCGGGACCTACGAGCAGTACTTC. As protein: CASSSSSGTYEQYF.

This rearrangement joins TRBV5-1 to TRBJ2-7, with D perhaps TRBD1 or TRBD2 (6 bases each). Trimming removed 5 bases from V and 6 bases from J, with 9 bases in between. The CDR3 is 11 amino acids. CDR1 is SGHRS, CDR2 YFSETQ, per germline. CDR3 nucleotide sequence: TGCGCCAGCAGGGAGGGGGTCGAGCAGTACTTC. Translation gives CASREGVEQYF.

This chain connects TRBV20-1 to TRBJ2-3; D possibly corresponds to TRBD1 (6 bases). Germline V lookup: CDR1 DFQATT, CDR2 SNEGSKA (reference sequence). This CDR3 is built from 11 residues. V lost 6 bases and J lost 9, with 13 bases in between. In DNA form, the CDR3 reads TGCAGTGCCCTTGGAAGGGGGACGCAGTATTTT. Its protein is CSALGRGTQYF.

This clone was detected once. The chain links TRBV30 to TRBJ2-1; perhaps TRBD2 as D (6 bases). The CDR3 is 15 amino acids. Trimming took 5 bases from V and 6 from J, leaving 20 bases between them. Per germline, CDR1 GTSNPN and CDR2 SVGIG (reference sequence). Here the CDR3 reads CAWARDLGLGNEQFF. CDR3 nucleotide sequence: TGTGCCTGGGCCCGAGACCTGGGACTGGGCAATGAGCAGTTCTTC.

V is TRBV6-5 and J is TRBJ2-1; 11 nucleotides agree with TRBD2. The CDR3 has 15 residues. J gave up 9 bases and V 0 bases, and 4 bases lay outside the gene matches. The V gene's germline CDR1 is MNHEY and CDR2 SVGAGI. The CDR3 bases are TGTGCCAGCAGTTACTCCACTAGCGGGAGAGGTGAGCAGTTCTTC. Encoded protein: CASSYSTSGRGEQFF.

The gene calls are TRBV6-5 and TRBJ2-7, with D possibly TRBD2 on 6 matching bases. Germline V gene data show CDR1 as MNHEY and CDR2 as SVGAGI. Trimming took 5 bases from V and 0 from J, leaving 11 bases between them. This CDR3 spans 14 amino acids. In DNA form, the CDR3 reads TGTGCCAGCAGTGCGGGACTTAGCTCCTACGAGCAGTACTTC. Translation gives CASSAGLSSYEQYF.

The J gene is TRBJ1-2, the V gene TRBV28; D unresolved. V lost 6 bases and J 8 bases, leaving 13 bases between the germline ends. The CDR3 is 12 amino acids. CDR1 and CDR2 (germline): MDHEN, SYDVKM. The CDR3 nucleotides read TGTGCCAGCAGGCTTACCGGGAAAGGCTACACCTTC. Translation: CASRLTGKGYTF.

The chain uses TRBV10-3 and TRBJ2-7; 7 bases fit TRBD1. J lost 1 base, V lost 10 bases, and 1 base had no gene match. Germline values: CDR1 ENHRY, CDR2 SYGVKD. This CDR3 comprises 11 residues. This CDR3 reads CATGQSYEQYF. CDR3 in DNA: TGTGCCACGGGACAGTCCTACGAGCAGTACTTC.

The chain is built from TRBV27 and TRBJ2-7; D is undetermined. The CDR3 has 13 amino acids. V was clipped by 6 bases and J by 1 base, with 10 bases between them. CDR1 and CDR2 (germline): MNHEY, SMNVEV (reference sequence). The CDR3, as DNA: TGTGCCAGCAGGCCGGACGGTTCCTACGAGCAGTACTTC. It yields the protein CASRPDGSYEQYF.